A selection of T cell receptor beta chains follows, all from one sample in a study of cytomegalovirus exposure and HLA in healthy donors. Sequencing used immunoSEQ multiplex PCR; TCRdb keeps in-frame clones, though not all of them. The data show about 98,000 clones, approximately 79% seen once. The sequenced material came from PBMCs. These receptors all stem from a male donor in good health and CMV-seronegative. Each CDR3 is given without its conserved first and last residue. Each record gives: CDR3 protein, J gene, V gene.

cdr3_aa: ASSVALLAGPGKDTQY
j_call: TRBJ2-3
v_call: TRBV9

cdr3_aa: ASSLLLETQY
j_call: TRBJ2-5
v_call: TRBV7-7

cdr3_aa: ASSPGGTEAF
j_call: TRBJ1-1
v_call: TRBV7-3

cdr3_aa: ASSYSAVTEAF
j_call: TRBJ1-1
v_call: TRBV6-5

cdr3_aa: ASNPGSSRYGYT
j_call: TRBJ1-2
v_call: TRBV19

cdr3_aa: ASSWRGADTDTQY
j_call: TRBJ2-3
v_call: TRBV6-5

cdr3_aa: ASSVRPGLTTDTQY
j_call: TRBJ2-3
v_call: TRBV9

cdr3_aa: ASRGGTSWQKY
j_call: TRBJ2-5
v_call: TRBV27

cdr3_aa: ASSFHKSTGGKSYEQY
j_call: TRBJ2-7
v_call: TRBV7-2

cdr3_aa: ASSWRDRGTQPQH
j_call: TRBJ1-5
v_call: TRBV7-9

cdr3_aa: ASSYADNQPQH
j_call: TRBJ1-5
v_call: TRBV6-5

cdr3_aa: ASSLRGAGAIYEQY
j_call: TRBJ2-7
v_call: TRBV11-1

cdr3_aa: ASRRTGGSTDTQY
j_call: TRBJ2-3
v_call: TRBV6-5

cdr3_aa: ASRRPADLNTEAF
j_call: TRBJ1-1
v_call: TRBV5-8

cdr3_aa: ASSGTNPGETQY
j_call: TRBJ2-5
v_call: TRBV6-4

cdr3_aa: ASSEAPASGIGTDTQY
j_call: TRBJ2-3
v_call: TRBV2

cdr3_aa: ASSQELGDSSYEQY
j_call: TRBJ2-7
v_call: TRBV4-2

cdr3_aa: ASSLPLAMEGEQY
j_call: TRBJ2-7
v_call: TRBV5-6

cdr3_aa: ATSGVGGQGRIMNTEAF
j_call: TRBJ1-1
v_call: TRBV15

cdr3_aa: ASSSYLTGNYGYT
j_call: TRBJ1-2
v_call: TRBV7-9

cdr3_aa: ASSLNRGNQPQH
j_call: TRBJ1-5
v_call: TRBV7-8

cdr3_aa: ASRRRTSSYEQY
j_call: TRBJ2-7
v_call: TRBV19

cdr3_aa: ASSLAETGIHEQY
j_call: TRBJ2-7
v_call: TRBV7-2

cdr3_aa: ASTQTGLRNTEAF
j_call: TRBJ1-1
v_call: TRBV19

cdr3_aa: ASSFSLTGGNTEAF
j_call: TRBJ1-1
v_call: TRBV7-9

cdr3_aa: ASTTGLNQPQH
j_call: TRBJ1-5
v_call: TRBV30